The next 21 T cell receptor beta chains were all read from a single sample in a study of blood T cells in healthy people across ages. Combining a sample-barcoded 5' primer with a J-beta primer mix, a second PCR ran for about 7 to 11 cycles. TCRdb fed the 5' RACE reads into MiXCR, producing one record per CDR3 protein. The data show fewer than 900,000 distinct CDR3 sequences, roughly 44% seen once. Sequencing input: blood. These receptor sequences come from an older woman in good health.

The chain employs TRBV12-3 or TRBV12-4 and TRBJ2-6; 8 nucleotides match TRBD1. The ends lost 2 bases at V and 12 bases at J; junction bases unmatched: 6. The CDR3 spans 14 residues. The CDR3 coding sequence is TGTGCCAGCAGTTTAACCGGGACAGGATTCGTCCTGACTTTC. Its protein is CASSLTGTGFVLTF.

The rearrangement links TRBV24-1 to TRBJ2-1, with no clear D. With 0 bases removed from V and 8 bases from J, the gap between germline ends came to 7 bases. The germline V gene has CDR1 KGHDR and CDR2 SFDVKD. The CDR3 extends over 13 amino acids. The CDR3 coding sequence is TGTGCCACCAGTGATTTGTGGGGTCATGAGCAGTTCTTC. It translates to CATSDLWGHEQFF.

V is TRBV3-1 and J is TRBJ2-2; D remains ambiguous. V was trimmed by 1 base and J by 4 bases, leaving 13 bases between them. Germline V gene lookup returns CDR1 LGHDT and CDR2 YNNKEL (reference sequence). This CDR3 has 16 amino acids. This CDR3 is CASSQVLSGLTGELFF. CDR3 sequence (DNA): TGTGCCAGCAGCCAAGTCCTAAGTGGTCTCACCGGGGAGCTGTTTTTT. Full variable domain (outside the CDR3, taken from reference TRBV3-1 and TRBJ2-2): DTAVSQTPKYLVTQMGNDKSIKCEQNLGHDTMYWYKQDSKKFLKIMFSYNNKELIINETVPNRFSPKSPDKAHLNLHINSLELGDSAVYFCASSQVLSGLTGELFFGEGSRLTVL.

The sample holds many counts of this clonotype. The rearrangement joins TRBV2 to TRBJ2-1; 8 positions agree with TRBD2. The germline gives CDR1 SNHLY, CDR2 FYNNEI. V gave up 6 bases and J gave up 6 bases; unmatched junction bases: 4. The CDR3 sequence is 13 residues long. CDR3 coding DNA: TGTGCCAGCAGCTCGGGACTAGTCAATGAGCAGTTCTTC. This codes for CASSSGLVNEQFF.

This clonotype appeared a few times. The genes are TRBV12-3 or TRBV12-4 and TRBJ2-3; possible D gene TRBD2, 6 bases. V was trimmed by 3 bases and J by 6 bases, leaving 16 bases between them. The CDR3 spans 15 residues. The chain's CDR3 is CASSFPQAGSDTQYF. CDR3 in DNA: TGTGCCAGCAGTTTCCCCCAGGCGGGGTCCGATACGCAGTATTTT.

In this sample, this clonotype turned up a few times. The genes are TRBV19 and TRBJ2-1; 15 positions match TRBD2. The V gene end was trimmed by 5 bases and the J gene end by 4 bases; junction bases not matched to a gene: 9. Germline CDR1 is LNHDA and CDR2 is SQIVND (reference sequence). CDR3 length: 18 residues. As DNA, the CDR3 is TGTGCCAGTAGTCCGGGACTAGCGGGAGGACCGCGGTACAATGAGCAGTTCTTC. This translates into CASSPGLAGGPRYNEQFF.

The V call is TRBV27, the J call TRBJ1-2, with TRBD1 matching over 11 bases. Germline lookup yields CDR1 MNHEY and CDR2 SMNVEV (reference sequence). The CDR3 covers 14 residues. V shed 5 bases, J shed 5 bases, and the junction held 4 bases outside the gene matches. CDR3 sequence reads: CASSRGQGAYGYTF. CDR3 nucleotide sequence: TGTGCCAGCAGTCGTGGACAGGGGGCATATGGCTACACCTTC.

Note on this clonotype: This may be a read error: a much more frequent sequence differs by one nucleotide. CDR3 loop: CASSLQVSNQPQHF. The CDR3 DNA is TGTGCCAGCAGCTTACAGGTTAGCAATCAGCCCCAGCATTTT. The rearrangement uses TRBV5-5 and TRBJ1-5; D possibly corresponds to TRBD1 (5 bases). CDR3 length equals 14 residues. Germline CDR1 SGHKS, CDR2 YYEKEE (reference sequence). Trimming pared 2 bases from V and 0 bases from J, leaving 6 bases between. The variable domain in full, completed from reference TRBV5-5 and TRBJ1-5, reads DAGVTQSPTHLIKTRGQQVTLRCSPISGHKSVSWYQQVLGQGPQFIFQYYEKEERGRGNFPDRFSARQFPNYSSELNVNALLLGDSALYLCASSLQVSNQPQHFGDGTRLSIL.

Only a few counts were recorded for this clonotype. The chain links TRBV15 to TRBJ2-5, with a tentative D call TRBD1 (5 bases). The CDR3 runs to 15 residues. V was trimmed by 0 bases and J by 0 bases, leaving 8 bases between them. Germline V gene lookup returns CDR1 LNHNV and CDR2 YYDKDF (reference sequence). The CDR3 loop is CATSRDKGYQETQYF. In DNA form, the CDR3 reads TGTGCCACCAGCAGAGATAAGGGGTACCAAGAGACCCAGTACTTC.

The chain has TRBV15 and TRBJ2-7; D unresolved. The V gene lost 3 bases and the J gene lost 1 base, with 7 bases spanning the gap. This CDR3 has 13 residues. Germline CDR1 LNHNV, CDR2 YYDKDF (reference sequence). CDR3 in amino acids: CATSSEVSYEQYF. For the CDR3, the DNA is TGTGCCACCAGCAGTGAAGTTTCCTACGAGCAGTACTTC.

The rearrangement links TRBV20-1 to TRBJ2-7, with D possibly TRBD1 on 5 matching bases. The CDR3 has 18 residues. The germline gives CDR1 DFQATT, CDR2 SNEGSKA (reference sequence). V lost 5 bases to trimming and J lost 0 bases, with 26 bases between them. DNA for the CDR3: TGCAGTGCTTCCCACCCCGGTCAGGGAAGTATGGGCTCCTACGAGCAGTACTTC. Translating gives CSASHPGQGSMGSYEQYF.

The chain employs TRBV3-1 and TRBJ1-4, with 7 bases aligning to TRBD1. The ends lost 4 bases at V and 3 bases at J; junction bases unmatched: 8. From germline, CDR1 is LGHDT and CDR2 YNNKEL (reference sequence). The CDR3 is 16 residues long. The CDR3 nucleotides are TGTGCCAGCAGCCGGAGGGGGCGGGTCGCTAATGAAAAACTGTTTTTT. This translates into CASSRRGRVANEKLFF.

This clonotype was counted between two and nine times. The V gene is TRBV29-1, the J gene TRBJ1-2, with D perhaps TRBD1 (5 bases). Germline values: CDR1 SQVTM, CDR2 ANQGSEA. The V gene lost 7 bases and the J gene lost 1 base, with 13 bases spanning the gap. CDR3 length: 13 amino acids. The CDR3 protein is CSAPGRGNYGYTF. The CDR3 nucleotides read TGCAGCGCTCCGGGACGGGGTAACTATGGCTACACCTTC. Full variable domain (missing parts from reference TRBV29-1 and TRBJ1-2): SAVISQKPSRDICQRGTSLTIQCQVDSQVTMMFWYRQQPGQSLTLIATANQGSEATYESGFVIDKFPISRPNLTFSTLTVSNMSPEDSSIYLCSAPGRGNYGYTFGSGTRLTVV.

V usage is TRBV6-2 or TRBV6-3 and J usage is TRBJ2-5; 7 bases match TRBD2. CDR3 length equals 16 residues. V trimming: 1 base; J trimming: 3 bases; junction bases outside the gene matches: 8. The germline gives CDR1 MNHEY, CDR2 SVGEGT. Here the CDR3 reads CASSYYRLADKETQYF. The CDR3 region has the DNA TGTGCCAGCAGTTACTACCGACTAGCTGATAAAGAGACCCAGTACTTC.

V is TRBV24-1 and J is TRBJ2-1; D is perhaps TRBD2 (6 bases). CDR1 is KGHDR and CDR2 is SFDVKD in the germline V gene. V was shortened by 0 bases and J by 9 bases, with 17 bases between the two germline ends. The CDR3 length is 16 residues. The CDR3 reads CATSDLGGTLGREQFF. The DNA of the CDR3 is TGTGCCACCAGTGATTTGGGTGGGACTCTCGGACGTGAGCAGTTCTTC.

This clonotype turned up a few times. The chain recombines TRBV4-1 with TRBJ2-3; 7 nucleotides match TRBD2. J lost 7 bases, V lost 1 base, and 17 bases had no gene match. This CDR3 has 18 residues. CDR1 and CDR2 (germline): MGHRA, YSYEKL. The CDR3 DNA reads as TGCGCCAGCAGCCAAGGAAGCACACGACTAGCAACCATACATACGCAGTATTTT. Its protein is CASSQGSTRLATIHTQYF.

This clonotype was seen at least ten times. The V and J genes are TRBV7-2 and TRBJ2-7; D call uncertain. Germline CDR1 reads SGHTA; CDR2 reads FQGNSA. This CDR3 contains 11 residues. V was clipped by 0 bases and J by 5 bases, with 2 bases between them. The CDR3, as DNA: TGTGCCAGCAGCTTAGCGAACGAGCAGTACTTC. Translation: CASSLANEQYF.

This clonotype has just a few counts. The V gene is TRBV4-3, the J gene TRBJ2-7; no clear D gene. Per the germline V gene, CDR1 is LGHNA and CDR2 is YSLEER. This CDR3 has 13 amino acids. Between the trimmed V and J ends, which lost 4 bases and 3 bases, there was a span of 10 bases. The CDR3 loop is CASSRMTSYEQYF. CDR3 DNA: TGCGCCAGCAGCCGCATGACCAGCTACGAGCAGTACTTC.

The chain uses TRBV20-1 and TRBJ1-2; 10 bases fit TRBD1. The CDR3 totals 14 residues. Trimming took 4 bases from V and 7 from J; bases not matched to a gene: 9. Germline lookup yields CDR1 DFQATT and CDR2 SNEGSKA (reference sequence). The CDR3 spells CSAKSGTGVSGYTF. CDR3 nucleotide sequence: TGCAGTGCTAAATCAGGGACAGGGGTTTCTGGCTACACCTTC.

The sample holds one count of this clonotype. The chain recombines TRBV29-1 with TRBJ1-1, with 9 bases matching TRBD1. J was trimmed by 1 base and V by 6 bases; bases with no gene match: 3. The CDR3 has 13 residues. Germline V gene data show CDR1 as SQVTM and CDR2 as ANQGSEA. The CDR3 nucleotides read TGCAGCGTAAACAGGGGGCAGAACACTGAAGCTTTCTTT. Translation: CSVNRGQNTEAFF.

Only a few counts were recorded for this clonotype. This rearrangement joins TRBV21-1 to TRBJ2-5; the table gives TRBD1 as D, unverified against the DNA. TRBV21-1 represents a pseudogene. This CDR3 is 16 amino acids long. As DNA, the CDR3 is TGTGCCAGCAGCACTCTTACGGGACAGGGACCAGAGACCCAGTACTTC. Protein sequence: CASSTLTGQGPETQYF.